A selection of T cell receptor beta chains follows, all from one sample in a study of cytomegalovirus exposure and HLA in healthy donors. Sequencing used immunoSEQ multiplex PCR; TCRdb keeps in-frame clones, though not all of them. This repertoire shows a few hundred thousand clones, about 83% found once; its top ten account for roughly 10%. Sequencing input: PBMCs. These receptors were taken from a woman aged 45-60 years in good health and CMV-seropositive. Both conserved end residues are part of each CDR3. A D gene is named only where the DNA matches it firmly. Clone size, where shown, is once, few, many, or a class for clones that have expanded.

size	length	J	V	D	CDR3	DNA
.	14	TRBJ2-5	TRBV5-1	TRBD1	CASSLVGQGQTQYF	TGCGCCAGCAGCTTGGTCGGACAGGGCCAGACCCAGTACTTC
.	12	TRBJ1-4	TRBV19	.	CASSIRGEKLFF	TGTGCCAGTAGTATCCGGGGTGAAAAACTGTTTTTT
.	11	TRBJ2-3	TRBV29-1	.	CSVAHSDTQYF	TGCAGCGTCGCCCACAGTGATACGCAGTATTTT
.	17	TRBJ1-4	TRBV30	TRBD1	CAWSPIGGASPAEKLFF	TGTGCCTGGAGCCCCATAGGGGGCGCCTCCCCCGCAGAAAAACTGTTTTTT
.	13	TRBJ2-7	TRBV7-2	.	CASSRGTSYEQYF	TGTGCCAGCAGTCGGGGGACCTCCTACGAGCAGTACTTC
.	13	TRBJ2-2	TRBV5-1	.	CASSQTNTGELFF	TGCGCCAGCAGCCAAACGAACACCGGGGAGCTGTTTTTT
.	14	TRBJ2-1	TRBV18	.	CASSPLAANNEQFF	TGTGCCAGCTCACCACTAGCGGCAAACAATGAGCAGTTCTTC
.	17	TRBJ2-2	TRBV5-8	.	CASSFPLSGTDTGELFF	TGTGCCAGCAGCTTTCCCCTTAGCGGGACAGACACCGGGGAGCTGTTTTTT
once	15	TRBJ1-2	TRBV6-4	TRBD1	CASSVLLTGRYGYTF	TGTGCCAGCAGTGTCCTCCTGACAGGGCGCTATGGCTACACCTTC
.	13	TRBJ1-1	TRBV5-4	TRBD1	CASSWGTGTEAFF	TGTGCCAGCAGCTGGGGGACAGGCACTGAAGCTTTCTTT
.	15	TRBJ2-7	TRBV27	TRBD2	CASSLSGGHSYEQYF	TGTGCCAGCAGCCTTAGCGGGGGCCACTCCTACGAGCAGTACTTC
.	11	TRBJ2-1	TRBV20-1	.	CSARRQDEQFF	TGCAGTGCTAGGCGACAGGATGAGCAGTTCTTC
once	16	TRBJ1-1	TRBV27	TRBD1	CASSKTGGGMNTEAFF	TGTGCCAGCAGTAAGACAGGGGGCGGGATGAACACTGAAGCTTTCTTT
.	14	TRBJ1-5	TRBV28	.	CASSLIYSDQPQHF	TGTGCCAGCAGTTTAATCTATTCTGATCAGCCCCAGCATTTT
.	13	TRBJ2-7	TRBV29-1	TRBD2	CIQGTSETYEQYF	TGCATCCAAGGGACTAGCGAGACCTACGAGCAGTACTTC
.	15	TRBJ1-1	TRBV4-2	TRBD1	CASSQETGGNTEAFF	TGTGCCAGCAGCCAAGAGACAGGGGGCAACACTGAAGCTTTCTTT